This T cell receptor beta chain was identified in a study of shared clonotypes between healthy human individuals (dated by TCRdb to the early 2020s). Some background on the complete study: The cohort included three men and a couple of women between 18 and 49 years of age. To increase sequencing depth and limit assay-specific biases, TCR repertoire library preparation and sequencing were carried out by different laboratories using diverse techniques. To estimate repertoire size and how much clonotype sharing occurs between individuals, the study deeply sequenced the blood TCR repertoires of several healthy adults. Between about 0.9 and 9 billion PBMCs per donor were obtained by leukapheresis. What the authors observed across the whole study: The small number of donors limited the genetic and exposure-history diversity represented. Pairwise subsampling indicated that sequencing depth was expected to affect the degree of clonotype sharing among donors. Sampling was restricted to blood, and TCR repertoires in tissue are likely to differ from TCR repertoires in blood.

The CDR3 runs 12 residues from the cysteine to the phenylalanine. Only the CDR3 portion is preserved as DNA: 36 bases, with reading frame beginning at the first base. Sequences SEHNR (CDR1) and FQNEAQ (CDR2) are obtained from the germline V gene (reference sequence). V sheds 5 bases and J sheds 7 bases, leaving 11 bases between their ends. Donors were healthy HIV-negative adults with no recently reported acute infections or vaccinations. All donors were Caucasian adults living in Nashville, Tennessee, USA. In the unsorted samples, roughly 90 million PBMCs were counted, and genomic DNA was extracted using the QIAamp DNA Blood Mini kit. Blood was collected by leukapheresis, and PBMCs were isolated by Ficoll-Histopaque density gradient centrifugation and then cryopreserved in liquid nitrogen vapor phase. Using the deep immunoSEQ assay, TCR CDR3 regions were amplified from genomic DNA by multiplex PCR. Extracted genomic DNA from each cell subset was spread evenly across all wells of several immunoSEQ 96-well plates, with each plate serving as a replicate. For unsorted PBMC, each replicate PCR was loaded with roughly 330 ng genomic DNA, equivalent to some 27,000 T cell genomes. Ten immunoSEQ deep assay plates were used to sequence the unsorted PBMC genomic DNA. Purified libraries were measured with a Qubit 3.0 fluorometer, size-checked on a Bioanalyzer 2100, and measured again with the KAPA Library Quantification kit. Every immunoSEQ 96-well plate was sequenced on a separate single-read 150-cycle Illumina NextSeq 550 flow cell. From the authors' description of their analysis: Because the immunoSEQ output included only junctional sequences and no quality scores, the filtering could not be the same as the filtering used for full-length reads. To assign V/J genes and CDR3, sequences were annotated against IMGT germline references using PyIR, a Python wrapper for IgBLAST v1.9. Reads were filtered out if the reads had weak V/J assignments (E-value above 1e-6), no CDR3, stop codons, out-of-frame junctions, or ambiguous translated residues. V3J clonotypes were defined as sequences sharing an identical inferred V gene, J gene, and CDR3 amino acid sequence. The percentage overlap between two repertoires was calculated by dividing the number of shared unique clonotypes by the size of the smaller repertoire. Repertoire richness was assessed with RTK rarefaction, the Chao1 estimator, and Recon v2.1 estimates of unobserved clonotypes. Not all clones reach the TCRdb copy of this immuneACCESS table, which keeps in-frame sequences only. Checked studies attribute under half of the gap to unresolved V genes and leave the rest unexplained. For V, J and clone size, that table is used; D and trimming come from the DNA. The sample contains about 460,000 clones, roughly three quarters of them found a single time. Together, the top ten hold approximately 12% of the sample.

Points on this clone: There is no known antigen for this receptor. The record has no base qualities; no much larger clone is one base away.

Rearrangement joined TRBV7-9 to TRBJ1-2, with the D gene uncertain. What was sequenced was PBMCs. The clonotype was recovered from a woman aged 40 to 50 in good health. Some clones in this sample may be carry-over from other donors' samples. The DNA sequence is as follows: TGTGCCAGCAGCGCGGACGTAGGTGGCTACACCTTC. The resulting protein is CASSADVGGYTF.